Sequencing of this T cell receptor (beta chain) was carried out in a study of T-cell reconstitution after alpha-beta-depleted transplantation in children. Study findings and constraints: Several patients had high TCRbeta diversity at day 60; it came from surviving recipient T cells and thymic progenitors. At the one-year point after transplant, T-cell counts and TCRbeta diversity were found to come mostly from T cells that had been newly produced. Alpha-beta T cells about two months after transplant reportedly derived from several hundred expanded graft clones.

Deletions cut 3 bases from V and 7 bases from J, with 9 bases between. The CDR3 consists of 12 residues. CDR1 and CDR2 (germline): MGHRA, YSYEKL. On this clonotype: Its specificity is unknown.

Construction of the TCRbeta library involved unique molecular identifiers. A single record per CDR3 protein comes from TCRdb applying MiXCR to the PCR reads. The sample lists a few hundred thousand distinct CDR3 sequences; 23% were seen once. The chain joins TRBV4-1 to TRBJ2-5; D gene uncertain. The sequence came from a male patient younger than 18 who had a stem cell transplant for acute lymphoblastic leukemia, so the T cells may come from the graft donor. Specimen: PBMCs, mostly from graft donor cells, collected 180 days after TCRalphabeta/CD19-depleted stem cell transplant. The CDR3 reads CASSHVLGTQYF. The CDR3 DNA reads TGCGCCAGCAGCCATGTGCTAGGGACCCAGTACTTC.